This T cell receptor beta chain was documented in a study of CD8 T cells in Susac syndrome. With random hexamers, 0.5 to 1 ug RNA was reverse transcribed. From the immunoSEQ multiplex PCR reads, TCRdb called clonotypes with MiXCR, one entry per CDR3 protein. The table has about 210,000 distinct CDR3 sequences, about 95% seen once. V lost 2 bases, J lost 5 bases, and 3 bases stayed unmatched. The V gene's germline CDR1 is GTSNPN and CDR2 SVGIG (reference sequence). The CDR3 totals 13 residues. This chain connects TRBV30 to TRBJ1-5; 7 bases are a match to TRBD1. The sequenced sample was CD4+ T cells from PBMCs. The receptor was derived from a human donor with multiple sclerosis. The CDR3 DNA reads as TGTGCCTGGAGTCCAGGGACAGATCAGCCCCAGCATTTT. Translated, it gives CAWSPGTDQPQHF.